What follows is one T cell receptor beta chain and its context. The antigen remains undetermined. These data come from a study of cytomegalovirus exposure and HLA in healthy donors. Points from the study as a whole: The dataset shows that most TCR sequences were rare, while some public TCRs occurred in many donors. Later work found most CMV-associated TCR beta chains apparently HLA-restricted.

Vbeta (60) and Jbeta (13) primers were used in the PCR. Authors' processing steps: In a later analysis, of some 80 million unique beta chains, about 11 million appeared in at least two donors. The assay was immunoSEQ multiplex PCR, and TCRdb's table has in-frame clones only and misses some. That table is the source of V, J and clone size, and D and trimming were worked out from the DNA. The profile shows about 85,000 clones, under 90% of them singletons. The germline gives CDR1 SEHNR, CDR2 FQNEAQ (reference sequence). The CDR3 contains 16 residues. Trimming removed 0 bases from V and 4 bases from J, with 15 bases in between.

The gene calls are TRBV7-9 and TRBJ2-5; D ambiguous. The clonotype was recovered from a man aged 50 or older in good health and CMV-seropositive. Specimen: PBMCs. DNA for the CDR3: TGTGCCAGCAGCTTAGCCGGCACGCGGTCCGGAGAGACCCAGTACTTC. This codes for CASSLAGTRSGETQYF.